The entry below describes one TCR beta chain. The target antigen is unknown. This specimen comes from a study of CD8 T cells in ankylosing spondylitis. Study conclusions and caveats: Matched ankylosing spondylitis synovial fluid reportedly contained a significantly enriched population of disease-linked clones. One TCR beta motif, made up of eight highly homologous variants, appeared characteristic of ankylosing spondylitis blood. Some of the motif variants had earlier been found in reactive arthritis patients' fluid and blood.

TCRdb called the 5' RACE reads again in MiXCR, with one record for every CDR3 protein. The data hold hundreds of thousands of distinct CDR3 sequences, with 10% to 15% observed a single time. The sequence came from a male donor with ankylosing spondylitis. Sequencing used blood, either unsorted or a sorted T cell fraction (not recorded which).

CDR3 sequence: CATSSGFYNEQFF. The DNA for the CDR3 is TGTGCCACTTCTAGCGGTTTCTACAATGAGCAGTTCTTC. The chain combines TRBV6-1 with TRBJ2-1; 7 bases are shared with TRBD2. In germline, CDR1 is MNHNS, CDR2 SASEGT. V trimming: 10 bases; J trimming: 3 bases; junction bases outside the gene matches: 6. The CDR3 loop spans 13 amino acids.